This paragraph reports one TCR beta chain. TCRdb's table, derived via immunoSEQ multiplex PCR, lists solely in-frame clones and lacks some. The sample lists 200,000 to 300,000 clones, about nine tenths occurring once. The data were taken from a study of cytomegalovirus exposure and HLA in healthy donors. The V gene's germline CDR1 is MDHEN and CDR2 SYDVKM. This CDR3 comprises 13 residues. Unmatched junction bases numbered 6, after V lost 6 bases and J lost 5 bases. The receptor was isolated from a woman aged 25 to 39 in good health and CMV-seronegative. The sequencing sample was made of PBMCs. The rearrangement uses TRBV28 and TRBJ2-7; 8 bases are a match to TRBD2. CDR3 loop: CASRVAGGDEQYF. DNA of the CDR3: TGTGCCAGCAGAGTCGCCGGGGGGGACGAGCAGTACTTC.